This TCR beta chain was obtained from a study of CD8 T cells in ankylosing spondylitis. A single record per CDR3 protein comes from TCRdb applying MiXCR to the 5' RACE reads. The sample holds about 190,000 distinct CDR3 sequences, over 10% seen once. Germline values: CDR1 DFQATT, CDR2 SNEGSKA (reference sequence). The CDR3 has 17 amino acids. Details on this clonotype: Sequence at one end of the junction differs from germline and may be a read error.

The sample taken for sequencing was blood, either unsorted or a sorted T cell fraction (not recorded which). V usage is TRBV20-1 and J usage is TRBJ1-1; D not certain. The source is a female donor with ankylosing spondylitis or in good health (not recorded which). This CDR3 reads CCARDSGRPSDNTEAFF. CDR3 DNA sequence: TGCTGTGCTAGAGATTCCGGCAGGCCCTCCGATAACACTGAAGCTTTCTTT.